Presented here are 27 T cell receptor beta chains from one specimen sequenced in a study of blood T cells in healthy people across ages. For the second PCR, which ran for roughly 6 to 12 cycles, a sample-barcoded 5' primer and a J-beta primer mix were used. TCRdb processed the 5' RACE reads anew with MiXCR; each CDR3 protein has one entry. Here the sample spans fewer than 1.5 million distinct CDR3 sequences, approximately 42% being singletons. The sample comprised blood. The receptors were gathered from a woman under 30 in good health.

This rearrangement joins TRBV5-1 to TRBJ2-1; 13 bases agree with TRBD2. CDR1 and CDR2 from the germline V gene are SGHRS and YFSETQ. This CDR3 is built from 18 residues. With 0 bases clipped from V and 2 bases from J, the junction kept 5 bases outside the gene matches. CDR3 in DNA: TGCGCCAGCAGCTTGGGACTAGCGGGGGGCAATACCTACAATGAGCAGTTCTTC. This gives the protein CASSLGLAGGNTYNEQFF.

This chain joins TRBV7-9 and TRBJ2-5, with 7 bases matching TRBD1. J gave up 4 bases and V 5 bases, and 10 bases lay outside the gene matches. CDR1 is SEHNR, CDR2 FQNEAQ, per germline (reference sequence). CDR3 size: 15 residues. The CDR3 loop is CASSAQGVLGETQYF. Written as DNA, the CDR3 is TGTGCCAGCAGCGCGCAGGGGGTATTAGGAGAGACCCAGTACTTC. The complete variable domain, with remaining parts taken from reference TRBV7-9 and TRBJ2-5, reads DTGVSQNPRHKITKRGQNVTFRCDPISEHNRLYWYRQTLGQGPEFLTYFQNEAQLEKSRLLSDRFSAERPKGSFSTLEIQRTEQGDSAMYLCASSAQGVLGETQYFGPGTRLLVL.

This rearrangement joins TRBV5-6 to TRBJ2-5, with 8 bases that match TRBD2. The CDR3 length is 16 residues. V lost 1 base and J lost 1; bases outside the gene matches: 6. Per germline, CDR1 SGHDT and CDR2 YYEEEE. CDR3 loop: CASSLWQRGFQETQYF. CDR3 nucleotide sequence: TGTGCCAGCAGCTTGTGGCAGCGGGGGTTCCAAGAGACCCAGTACTTC.

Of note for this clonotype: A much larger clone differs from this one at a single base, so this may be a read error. CDR3 coding DNA: TGCAGTGCTCTTAAGCGGGAGGGCTCCTACAATGAGCAGTACTTC. Its protein is CSALKREGSYNEQYF. The chain couples TRBV20-1 to TRBJ2-1; TRBD2 aligns across 10 bases. The end of the DNA aligns better with TRBJ2-7, so the J call may be wrong. CDR3 length equals 15 residues. The germline gives CDR1 DFQATT, CDR2 SNEGSKA (reference sequence).

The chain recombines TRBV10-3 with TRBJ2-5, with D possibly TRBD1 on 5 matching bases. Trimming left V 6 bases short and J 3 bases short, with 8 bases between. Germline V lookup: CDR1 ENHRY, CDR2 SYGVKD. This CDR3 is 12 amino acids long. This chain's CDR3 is CAIRDNEETQYF. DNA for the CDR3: TGTGCCATCAGGGACAACGAAGAGACCCAGTACTTC.

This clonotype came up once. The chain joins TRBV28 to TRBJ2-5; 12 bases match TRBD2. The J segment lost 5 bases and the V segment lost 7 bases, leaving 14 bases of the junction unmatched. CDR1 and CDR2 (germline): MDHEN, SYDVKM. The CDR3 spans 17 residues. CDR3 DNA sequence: TGTGCCAGCACCACGAACAAAGGACTAGCGGGGTGGGAGACCCAGTACTTC. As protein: CASTTNKGLAGWETQYF.

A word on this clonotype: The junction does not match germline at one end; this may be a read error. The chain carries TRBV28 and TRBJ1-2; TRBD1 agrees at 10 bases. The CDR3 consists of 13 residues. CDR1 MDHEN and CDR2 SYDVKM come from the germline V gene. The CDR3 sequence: CACRTGGNYGYTF. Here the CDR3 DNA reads TGTGCCTGCAGGACAGGGGGAAACTATGGCTACACCTTC.

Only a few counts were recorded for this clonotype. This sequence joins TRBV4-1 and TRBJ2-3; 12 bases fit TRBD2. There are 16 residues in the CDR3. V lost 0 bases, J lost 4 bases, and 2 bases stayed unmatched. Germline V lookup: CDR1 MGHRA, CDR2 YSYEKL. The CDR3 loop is CASSQDASGRADTQYF. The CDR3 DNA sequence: TGCGCCAGCAGCCAAGATGCTAGCGGGAGGGCAGATACGCAGTATTTT.

The CDR3: CASSQELRPTLGDGYTF. The CDR3 DNA reads as TGTGCCAGCAGCCAAGAATTGAGGCCAACCCTAGGCGATGGCTACACCTTC. This chain joins TRBV4-2 and TRBJ1-2; D is uncertain. Trimming cost V 0 bases and J 6 bases, with 20 bases left between them. Germline assignment: CDR1 LGHNA and CDR2 YNFKEQ. This CDR3 comprises 17 residues.

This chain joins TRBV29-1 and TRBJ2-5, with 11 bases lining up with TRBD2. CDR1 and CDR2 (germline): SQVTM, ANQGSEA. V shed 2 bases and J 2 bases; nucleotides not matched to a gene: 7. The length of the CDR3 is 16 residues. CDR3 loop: CSVERFVAGGQETQYF. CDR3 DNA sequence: TGCAGCGTTGAACGATTTGTAGCGGGGGGGCAAGAGACCCAGTACTTC.

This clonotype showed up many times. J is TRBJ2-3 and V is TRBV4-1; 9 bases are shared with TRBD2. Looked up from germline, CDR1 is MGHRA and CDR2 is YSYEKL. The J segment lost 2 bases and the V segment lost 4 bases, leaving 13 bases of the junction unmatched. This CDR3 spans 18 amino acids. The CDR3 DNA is TGCGCCAGCAGCCCATTCGGGCTAGCGGGGCCTCACACAGATACGCAGTATTTT. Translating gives CASSPFGLAGPHTDTQYF.

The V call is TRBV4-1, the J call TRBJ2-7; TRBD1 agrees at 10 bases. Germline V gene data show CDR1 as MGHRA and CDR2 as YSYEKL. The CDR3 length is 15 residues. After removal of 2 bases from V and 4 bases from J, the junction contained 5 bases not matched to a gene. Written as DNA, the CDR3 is TGCGCCAGCAGCCAACAGACAGGGGGCTCTTACGAGCAGTACTTC. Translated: CASSQQTGGSYEQYF.

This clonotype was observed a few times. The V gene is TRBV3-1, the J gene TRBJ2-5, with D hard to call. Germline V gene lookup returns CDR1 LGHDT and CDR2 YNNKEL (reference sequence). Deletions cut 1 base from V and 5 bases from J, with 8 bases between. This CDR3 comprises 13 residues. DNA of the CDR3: TGTGCCAGCAGCCAAGCGAGGAGCGAGACCCAGTACTTC. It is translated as CASSQARSETQYF.

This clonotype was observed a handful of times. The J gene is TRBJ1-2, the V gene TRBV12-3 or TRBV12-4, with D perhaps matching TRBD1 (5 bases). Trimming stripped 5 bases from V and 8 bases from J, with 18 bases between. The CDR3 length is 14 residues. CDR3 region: CASSPRRGTQGYTF. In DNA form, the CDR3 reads TGTGCCAGCAGTCCCCGGCGCGGGACGCAGGGCTACACCTTC.

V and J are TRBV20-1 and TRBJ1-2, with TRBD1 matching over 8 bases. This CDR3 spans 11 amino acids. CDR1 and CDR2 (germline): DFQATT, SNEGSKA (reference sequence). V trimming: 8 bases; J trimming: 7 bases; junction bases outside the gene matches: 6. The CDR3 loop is CSTRGPPGYTF. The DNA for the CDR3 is TGCAGTACCAGGGGGCCCCCTGGCTACACCTTC.

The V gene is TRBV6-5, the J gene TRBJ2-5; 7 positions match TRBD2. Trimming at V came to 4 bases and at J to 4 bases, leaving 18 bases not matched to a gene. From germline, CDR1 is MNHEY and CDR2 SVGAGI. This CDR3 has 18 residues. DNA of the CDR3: TGTGCCAGCAGTTCCGACAGACCTAGCGGTCCTAGGGTAGAGACCCAGTACTTC. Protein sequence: CASSSDRPSGPRVETQYF.

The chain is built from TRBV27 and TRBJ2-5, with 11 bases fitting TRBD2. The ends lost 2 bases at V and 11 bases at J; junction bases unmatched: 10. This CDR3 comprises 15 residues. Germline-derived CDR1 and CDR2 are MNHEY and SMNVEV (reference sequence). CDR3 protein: CASSLLSGGGTEQYF. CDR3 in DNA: TGTGCCAGCAGTTTACTTAGCGGGGGGGGCACTGAGCAGTACTTC.

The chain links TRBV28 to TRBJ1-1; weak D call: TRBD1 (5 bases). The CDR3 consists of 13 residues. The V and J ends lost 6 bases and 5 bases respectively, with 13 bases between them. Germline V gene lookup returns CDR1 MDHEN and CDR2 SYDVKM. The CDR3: CASRTGAATEAFF. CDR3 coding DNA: TGTGCCAGCAGAACCGGGGCGGCAACTGAAGCTTTCTTT.

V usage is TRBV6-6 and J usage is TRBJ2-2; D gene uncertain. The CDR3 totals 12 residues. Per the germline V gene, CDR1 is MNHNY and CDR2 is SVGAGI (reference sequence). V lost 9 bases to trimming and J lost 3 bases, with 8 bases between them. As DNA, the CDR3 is TGTGCCAGTGTACAATACACCGGGGAGCTGTTTTTT. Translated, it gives CASVQYTGELFF.

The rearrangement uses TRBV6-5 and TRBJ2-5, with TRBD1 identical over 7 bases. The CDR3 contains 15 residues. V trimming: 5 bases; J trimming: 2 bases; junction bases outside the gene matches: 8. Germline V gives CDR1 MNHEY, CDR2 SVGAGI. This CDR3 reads CASSQSPTGQETQYF. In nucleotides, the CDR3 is TGTGCCAGCAGTCAATCACCGACAGGGCAAGAGACCCAGTACTTC.

The CDR3 reads CSAKPGRISGTEAFF. The DNA of the CDR3 is TGCAGTGCTAAGCCAGGGAGGATTAGTGGCACTGAAGCTTTCTTT. The rearrangement uses TRBV20-1 and TRBJ1-1; D perhaps matches TRBD1 (5 bases). The CDR3 runs to 15 residues. Germline V gene data show CDR1 as DFQATT and CDR2 as SNEGSKA (reference sequence). Deletions cut 4 bases from V and 4 bases from J, with 19 bases between.

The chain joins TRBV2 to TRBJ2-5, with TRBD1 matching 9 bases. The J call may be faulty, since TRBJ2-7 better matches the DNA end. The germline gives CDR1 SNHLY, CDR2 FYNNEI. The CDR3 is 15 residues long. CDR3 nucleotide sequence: TGTGCCACCGTACCGGGACAGGGAACTTTTTGCGAGCAGTACTTC. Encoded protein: CATVPGQGTFCEQYF.

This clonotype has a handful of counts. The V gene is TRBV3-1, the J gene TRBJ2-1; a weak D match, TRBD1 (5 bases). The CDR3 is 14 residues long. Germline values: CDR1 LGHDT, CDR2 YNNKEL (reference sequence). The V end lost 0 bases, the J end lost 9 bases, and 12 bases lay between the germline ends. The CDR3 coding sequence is TGTGCCAGCAGCCAAGATCATACAGGTGGTGAGCAGTTCTTC. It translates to CASSQDHTGGEQFF.

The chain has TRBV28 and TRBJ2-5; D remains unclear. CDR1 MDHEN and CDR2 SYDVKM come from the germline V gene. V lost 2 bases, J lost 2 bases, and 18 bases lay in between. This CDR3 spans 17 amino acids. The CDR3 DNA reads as TGTGCCAGCAGTTTAGGAATATCGATACGATTACAAGAGACCCAGTACTTC. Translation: CASSLGISIRLQETQYF.

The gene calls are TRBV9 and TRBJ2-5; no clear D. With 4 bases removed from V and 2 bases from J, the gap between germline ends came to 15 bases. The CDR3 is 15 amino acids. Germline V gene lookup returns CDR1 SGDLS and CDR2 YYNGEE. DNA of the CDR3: TGTGCCAGCAGCCCCGATTCGTGGGCTCAAGAGACCCAGTACTTC. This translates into CASSPDSWAQETQYF. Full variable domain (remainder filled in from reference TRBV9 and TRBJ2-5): DSGVTQTPKHLITATGQRVTLRCSPRSGDLSVYWYQQSLDQGLQFLIQYYNGEERAKGNILERFSAQQFPDLHSELNLSSLELGDSALYFCASSPDSWAQETQYFGPGTRLLVL.

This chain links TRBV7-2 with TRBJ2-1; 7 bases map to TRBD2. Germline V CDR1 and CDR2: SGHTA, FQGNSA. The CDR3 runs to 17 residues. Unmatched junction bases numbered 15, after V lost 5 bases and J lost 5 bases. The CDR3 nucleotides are TGTGCCAGCAGCCCCCGGACTAGTGGTCATTATAACAATGAGCAGTTCTTC. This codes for CASSPRTSGHYNNEQFF.

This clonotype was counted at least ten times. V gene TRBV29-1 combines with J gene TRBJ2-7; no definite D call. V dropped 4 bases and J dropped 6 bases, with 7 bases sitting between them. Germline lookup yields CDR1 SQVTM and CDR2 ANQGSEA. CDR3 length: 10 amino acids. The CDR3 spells CSVGQSEQYF. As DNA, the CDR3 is TGCAGCGTTGGGCAGTCCGAGCAGTACTTC.